The clone carrying this TCR beta chain has just a few counts. Its antigen is not identified. The protocol was immunoSEQ multiplex PCR, while the TCRdb copy is restricted to in-frame clones and leaves out a portion. The top ten hold less than 8.5% of the sample, which has about 8,200 clones, 55% to 75% seen once. Germline assignment: CDR1 SNHLY and CDR2 FYNNEI. Trimming pared 3 bases from V and 4 bases from J, leaving 10 bases between. The CDR3 extends over 14 amino acids. These data belong to a study of T cells in localized non-small cell lung cancer. Study-wide results and limits: Adjacent lung exhibited a median of 57 among the 100 most abundant tumor clones. Uninvolved adjacent lung had higher T cell clonality than tumor and all other tissues.

The sequence was collected from a male donor older than 55 with stage I squamous cell lung carcinoma. The rearrangement uses TRBV2 and TRBJ1-5; possible D gene TRBD1, 5 bases. Sequenced material: lymph node tissue, taken before any cancer treatment. DNA for the CDR3: TGTGCCAGCAGTGACGGGCAGGGAAATCAGCCCCAGCATTTT. Its translation: CASSDGQGNQPQHF.